Each of the 28 T cell receptor beta chains below was sequenced from the same sample in a study of T cells after yellow fever vaccination. TCRdb reanalysed the 5' RACE reads using MiXCR and keeps one entry per CDR3 protein. This sample has 300,000 to 450,000 distinct CDR3 sequences, with approximately 8% found just once. This material consisted of PBMCs, taken roughly 47 days after the first yellow fever vaccination. The receptors derive from a man between 18 and 35 years old who received the YFV17D yellow fever vaccine.

V and J are TRBV12-3 or TRBV12-4 and TRBJ2-5; D is possibly TRBD1 (6 bases). The CDR3 extends over 15 amino acids. Trimming left V 2 bases short and J 3 bases short, with 13 bases between. The CDR3 nucleotides read TGTGCCAGCAGTTTACCACAGGGATTGGAAGAGACCCAGTACTTC. It specifies CASSLPQGLEETQYF.

This clonotype was seen more than once but under ten times. The chain couples TRBV18 to TRBJ1-3; D possibly corresponds to TRBD1 (6 bases). This CDR3 region has 17 residues. The germline V and J ends were trimmed by 5 bases and 1 base, with 18 bases remaining between them. Germline CDR1 and CDR2: KGHSH and LQKENI. This CDR3 is CASSDWDTGGSGNTIYF. CDR3 DNA sequence: TGTGCCAGCTCAGACTGGGACACTGGCGGTTCTGGAAACACCATATATTTT.

The chain combines TRBV11-2 with TRBJ2-1; 12 nucleotides align to TRBD2. The CDR3 extends over 19 amino acids. CDR1 and CDR2 (germline): SGHAT, FQNNGV. V dropped 4 bases and J dropped 0; count of bases not matched to a gene: 10. The CDR3 DNA is TGTGCCAGCAGCTATGGACTAGCGGGGTCACGCTTCTCCTACAATGAGCAGTTCTTC. This encodes CASSYGLAGSRFSYNEQFF.

At least ten counts were recorded for this clonotype. The V call is TRBV12-3 or TRBV12-4, the J call TRBJ2-1; TRBD1 matches 8 bases. The CDR3 spans 13 residues. After removal of 6 bases from V and 3 bases from J, the junction contained 1 base not matched to a gene. The CDR3 sequence: CASRTGVYNEQFF. The DNA for the CDR3 is TGTGCCAGCAGGACAGGGGTCTACAATGAGCAGTTCTTC.

The table lists this clonotype with many counts. The chain carries TRBV11-1 and TRBJ2-3, with a possible D match to TRBD1 (6 bases). CDR1 and CDR2 (germline): SGHAT, FQDESV (reference sequence). Trimming pared 1 base from V and 0 bases from J, leaving 17 bases between. The length of the CDR3 is 18 residues. CDR3 coding DNA: TGTGCCAGCAGCTTAGAGCCCGGACAGATCTTTAGCACAGATACGCAGTATTTT. Protein product: CASSLEPGQIFSTDTQYF.

About this clonotype: Being one base from a much bigger clone, this may be a read error. The conserved phenylalanine or tryptophan is not found at the CDR3 terminus, so this likely reflects a read error. The chain joins TRBV6-2 or TRBV6-3 to TRBJ1-6; D is ambiguous. The germline V and J ends were trimmed by 7 bases and 7 bases, with 14 bases remaining between them. CDR1 and CDR2 (germline): MNHEY, SVGEGT. The CDR3 totals 14 residues. The CDR3 protein is CASKSSRTNSPLHV. The CDR3 DNA follows: TGTGCCAGCAAGTCATCCAGAACCAATTCACCCCTCCACGTT.

This clonotype showed up just a few times. The chain couples TRBV11-2 to TRBJ2-1; TRBD1 matches at 7 bases. In germline, CDR1 is SGHAT, CDR2 FQNNGV. The CDR3 runs to 15 residues. J lost 0 bases, V lost 5 bases, and 4 bases had no gene match. The CDR3, as DNA: TGTGCCAGCAGCATGGGACAGAGCTCCTACAATGAGCAGTTCTTC. Translated, it gives CASSMGQSSYNEQFF.

V is TRBV30 and J is TRBJ2-1, with TRBD2 matching over 7 bases. J lost 4 bases, V lost 0 bases, and 9 bases had no gene match. The germline CDR1 and CDR2 sequences are GTSNPN and SVGIG (reference sequence). This CDR3 contains 16 residues. CDR3 in amino acids: CAWSVALAGLYNEQFF. The CDR3 DNA reads as TGTGCCTGGAGTGTAGCCTTAGCGGGCCTTTACAATGAGCAGTTCTTC. The whole variable domain, remainder taken from reference TRBV30 and TRBJ2-1, is SQTIHQWPATLVQPVGSPLSLECTVEGTSNPNLYWYRQAAGRGLQLLFYSVGIGQISSEVPQNLSASRPQDRQFILSSKKLLLSDSGFYLCAWSVALAGLYNEQFFGPGTRLTVL.

The rearrangement joins TRBV9 to TRBJ2-1, with D unclear. Trimming shortened V by 0 bases and J by 9 bases, and 13 bases separated the two germline ends. CDR1 is SGDLS, CDR2 YYNGEE, per germline. CDR3 size: 14 residues. CDR3: CASSVGEGLGEQFF. The CDR3, as DNA: TGTGCCAGCAGCGTAGGTGAAGGGTTGGGTGAGCAGTTCTTC.

V usage is TRBV5-4 and J usage is TRBJ2-5, with 9 bases matching TRBD2. This CDR3 has 16 amino acids. Unmatched junction bases numbered 8, after V lost 2 bases and J lost 3 bases. Per the germline V gene, CDR1 is SGHNT and CDR2 is YYREEE (reference sequence). CDR3 loop: CASSFGRGGIEETQYF. The DNA of the CDR3 is TGTGCCAGCAGCTTCGGGCGGGGGGGGATTGAAGAGACCCAGTACTTC.

This clonotype was seen a few times. V and J are TRBV11-2 and TRBJ2-2, with D possibly being TRBD2 (6 bases). Trimming took 3 bases from V and 6 from J, leaving 17 bases between them. This CDR3 region has 16 residues. Germline V gives CDR1 SGHAT, CDR2 FQNNGV. The chain's CDR3 is CASSFITGPGAGELFF. The CDR3 region has the DNA TGTGCCAGCAGCTTCATAACAGGACCGGGGGCCGGGGAGCTGTTTTTT.

This clonotype was counted between two and nine times. The chain combines TRBV4-3 with TRBJ2-3, with D possibly TRBD2 on 6 matching bases. The CDR3 is made up of 15 amino acids. V was pared by 4 bases and J by 0 bases, with 11 bases between. CDR1 and CDR2 from the germline V gene are LGHNA and YSLEER. CDR3 sequence reads: CASSLGLSSTDTQYF. The CDR3 DNA reads TGCGCCAGCAGCCTAGGACTATCCAGCACAGATACGCAGTATTTT.

This clonotype was counted between two and nine times. The J gene is TRBJ2-3, the V gene TRBV20-1; D unresolved. Germline V gene data show CDR1 as DFQATT and CDR2 as SNEGSKA (reference sequence). This CDR3 comprises 14 residues. Trimming left V 1 base short and J 4 bases short, with 12 bases between. The DNA for the CDR3 is TGCAGTGCTAGAGCCCGCAATAGTGCAGATACGCAGTATTTT. It is translated as CSARARNSADTQYF.

This chain joins TRBV27 and TRBJ2-5, with D tentatively TRBD1 (6 bases). The V gene's germline CDR1 is MNHEY and CDR2 SMNVEV (reference sequence). V gave up 5 bases and J gave up 3 bases, with 19 bases separating them. The CDR3 is made up of 16 amino acids. The CDR3 loop reads CASSLQGGPTKETQYF. CDR3 nucleotides: TGTGCCAGCAGTCTACAGGGTGGCCCAACAAAAGAGACCCAGTACTTC.

This clonotype has more than one count but fewer than ten. The chain combines TRBV4-1 with TRBJ1-6; a possible D gene is TRBD1 (6 bases). V was cut by 3 bases and J by 7 bases, with 13 bases left in between. From germline, CDR1 is MGHRA and CDR2 YSYEKL. This CDR3 has 15 residues. CDR3 nucleotides: TGCGCCAGCAGCCAGGGTGACAGGTTGAATTCACCCCTCCACTTT. Its translation: CASSQGDRLNSPLHF.

Of note for this clonotype: One end of the junction varies from germline; a read error may be responsible. V and J are TRBV7-2 and TRBJ2-7; 11 nucleotides align to TRBD2. The CDR3 length is 13 residues. CDR1 SGHTA and CDR2 FQGNSA come from the germline V gene. The chain's CDR3 is CASSFRSSGGPDF. Here the CDR3 DNA reads TGTGCCAGCAGCTTCAGGTCTAGCGGGGGGCCAGACTTC.

This clonotype appeared many times. The genes are TRBV5-1 and TRBJ2-3; 10 bases map to TRBD2. The CDR3 is 15 residues long. Trimming cost V 0 bases and J 4 bases; bases outside gene matches: 2. Germline CDR1 is SGHRS and CDR2 is YFSETQ. CDR3 coding DNA: TGCGCCAGCAGCTTGGCAGCGGGGGGGCCAGATACGCAGTATTTT. The encoded protein is CASSLAAGGPDTQYF. Using reference TRBV5-1 and TRBJ2-3 for the parts outside the CDR3, the full variable domain is KAGVTQTPRYLIKTRGQQVTLSCSPISGHRSVSWYQQTPGQGLQFLFEYFSETQRNKGNFPGRFSGRQFSNSRSEMNVSTLELGDSALYLCASSLAAGGPDTQYFGPGTRLTVL.

This clonotype was observed a few times. The chain uses TRBV18 and TRBJ2-7; D may be TRBD2 (6 bases). CDR1 and CDR2 (germline): KGHSH, LQKENI. V was shortened by 5 bases and J by 2 bases, with 19 bases between the two germline ends. The CDR3 consists of 16 residues. The CDR3 bases are TGTGCCAGCTCAGCCTCATCTAGCGCGACGACCTACGAGCAGTACGTC. It codes for CASSASSSATTYEQYV.

This clonotype has more than one count but fewer than ten. This rearrangement joins TRBV5-1 to TRBJ1-6; maybe TRBD1 (6 bases). V was trimmed by 4 bases and J by 7 bases, leaving 15 bases between them. CDR3 length equals 15 residues. The germline CDR1 and CDR2 sequences are SGHRS and YFSETQ. Written as DNA, the CDR3 is TGCGCCAGCAGCCCCGGCGGAACAGGGAATTCACCCCTCCACTTT. As protein: CASSPGGTGNSPLHF. Filled out from reference TRBV5-1 and TRBJ1-6, the complete variable domain reads KAGVTQTPRYLIKTRGQQVTLSCSPISGHRSVSWYQQTPGQGLQFLFEYFSETQRNKGNFPGRFSGRQFSNSRSEMNVSTLELGDSALYLCASSPGGTGNSPLHFGNGTRLTVT.

This clonotype was counted a few times. J is TRBJ1-4 and V is TRBV20-1, with a possible D match to TRBD1 (6 bases). Between the trimmed V and J ends, which lost 6 bases and 8 bases, there was a span of 16 bases. Germline V gene data show CDR1 as DFQATT and CDR2 as SNEGSKA (reference sequence). The CDR3 spans 13 residues. As DNA, the CDR3 is TGCAGTGCAAGGGGGGGGGAAGAAGAAAAACTGTTTTTT. Amino acids: CSARGGEEEKLFF.

There are a few counts of this clonotype. The chain joins TRBV6-1 to TRBJ2-6; 7 positions agree with TRBD2. The length of the CDR3 is 15 residues. V lost 6 bases and J lost 6; bases outside the gene matches: 8. The V gene's germline CDR1 is MNHNS and CDR2 SASEGT. The CDR3 region has the DNA TGTGCCAGCAGCGGGGGGTTGGGTCTGGCCAACGTCCTGACTTTC. Protein sequence: CASSGGLGLANVLTF.

The chain has TRBV5-5 and TRBJ2-5; D is unclear. The V end was cut by 0 bases, the J end by 5 bases, with 8 bases between. This CDR3 comprises 13 residues. Germline V gives CDR1 SGHKS, CDR2 YYEKEE (reference sequence). CDR3 protein: CASSLVWWETQYF. The CDR3 coding sequence is TGTGCCAGCAGCTTGGTTTGGTGGGAGACCCAGTACTTC.

This rearrangement joins TRBV5-4 to TRBJ2-5, with TRBD1 identical over 8 bases. Germline CDR1 reads SGHNT; CDR2 reads YYREEE (reference sequence). Unmatched junction bases numbered 11, after V lost 6 bases and J lost 4 bases. The CDR3 contains 15 residues. CDR3 DNA sequence: TGTGCCAGCATGGGGACCGGGACAGGTCGAGAGACCCAGTACTTC. It encodes CASMGTGTGRETQYF.

This chain joins TRBV6-1 and TRBJ1-2, with D perhaps TRBD1 (6 bases). V was shortened by 3 bases and J by 2 bases, with 13 bases between the two germline ends. Germline-derived CDR1 and CDR2 are MNHNS and SASEGT. The CDR3 has 15 residues. The CDR3 spells CASSEAQGGNYGYTF. The CDR3 DNA sequence: TGTGCCAGCAGTGAGGCACAGGGTGGAAACTATGGCTACACCTTC.

At least ten counts were recorded for this clonotype. CDR3 sequence reads: CASSQAPARGDEQYF. The CDR3 region has the DNA TGCGCCAGCAGCCAAGCCCCAGCTAGGGGTGACGAGCAGTACTTC. The rearrangement joins TRBV4-1 to TRBJ2-7; weak D call: TRBD1 (5 bases). V lost 1 base to trimming and J lost 5 bases, with 15 bases between them. In germline, CDR1 is MGHRA, CDR2 YSYEKL. CDR3 length: 15 amino acids.

This clonotype was seen a few times. The rearrangement links TRBV28 to TRBJ2-1; TRBD2 matches 7 bases. The V segment lost 6 bases and the J segment 6 bases; nucleotides outside the gene matches: 5. The CDR3 loop spans 13 amino acids. Germline CDR1 reads MDHEN; CDR2 reads SYDVKM. Here the CDR3 reads CASSPTSTNEQFF. Here the CDR3 DNA reads TGTGCCAGCAGCCCGACTAGCACCAATGAGCAGTTCTTC.

CDR3 in amino acids: CASSGTAGADNQPQHF. CDR3 DNA sequence: TGTGCCAGCAGCGGAACGGCGGGGGCGGACAATCAGCCCCAGCATTTT. This rearrangement joins TRBV7-2 to TRBJ1-5, with a weak D call TRBD1 (6 bases). V shed 5 bases and J shed 3 bases, with 17 bases lying between them. The CDR3 totals 16 residues. Germline V gene lookup returns CDR1 SGHTA and CDR2 FQGNSA.

The gene calls are TRBV7-3 and TRBJ1-6, with 9 bases that match TRBD1. The CDR3 sequence is 16 residues long. V was clipped by 0 bases and J by 4 bases; unmatched bases: 1. Germline V gene data show CDR1 as SGHTA and CDR2 as FQGTGA. CDR3 bases: TGTGCCAGCAGCTTAACCGGGACAGGGTATAATTCACCCCTCCACTTT. It specifies CASSLTGTGYNSPLHF.